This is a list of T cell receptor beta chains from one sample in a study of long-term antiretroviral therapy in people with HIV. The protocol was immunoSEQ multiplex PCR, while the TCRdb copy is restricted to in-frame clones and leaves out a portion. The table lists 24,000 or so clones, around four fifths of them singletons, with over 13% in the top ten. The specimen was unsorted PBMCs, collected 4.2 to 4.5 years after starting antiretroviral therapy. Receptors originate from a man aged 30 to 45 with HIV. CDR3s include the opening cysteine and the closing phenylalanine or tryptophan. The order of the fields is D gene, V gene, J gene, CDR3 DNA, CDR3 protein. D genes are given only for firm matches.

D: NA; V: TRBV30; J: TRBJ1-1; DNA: TGTGCCTGGAGACCGCCGAACACTGAAGCTTTCTTT; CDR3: CAWRPPNTEAFF
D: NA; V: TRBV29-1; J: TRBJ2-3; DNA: TGCAGCGGGGGCGCAGGGACTAGCACAGATACGCAGTATTTT; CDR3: CSGGAGTSTDTQYF
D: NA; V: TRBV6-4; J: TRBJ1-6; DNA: TGTGCCAGCAGTGACAGGGATAATTCACCCCTCCACTTT; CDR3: CASSDRDNSPLHF
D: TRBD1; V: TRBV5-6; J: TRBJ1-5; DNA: TGTGCCAGCAGCTCCGGGACAGGGGGCAGCCAGCCCCAGCATTTT; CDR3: CASSSGTGGSQPQHF
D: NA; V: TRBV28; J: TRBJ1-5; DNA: TGTGCCAGCAGCCCCGCCCCGGTCGCCTATTATAGCAATCAGCCCCAGCATTTT; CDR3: CASSPAPVAYYSNQPQHF
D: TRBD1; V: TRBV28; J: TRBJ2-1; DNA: TGTGCCAGCAGAGAGGTGGACAGGGGGCCGGCGTATGAGCAGTTCTTC; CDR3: CASREVDRGPAYEQFF
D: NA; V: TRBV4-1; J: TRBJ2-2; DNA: TGCGCCAGCAGCCAAGTTCTAGGGAACACCGGGGAGCTGTTTTTT; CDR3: CASSQVLGNTGELFF
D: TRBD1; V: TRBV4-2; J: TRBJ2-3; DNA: TGTGTCAGCAGCCAAGAATCCGGGACAGGGGTCGCACTCACAGATACGCAGTATTTT; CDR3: CVSSQESGTGVALTDTQYF
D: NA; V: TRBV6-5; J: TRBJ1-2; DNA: TGTGCCAGCAGTTACTCGAACAGGGACTATGGCTACACCTTC; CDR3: CASSYSNRDYGYTF
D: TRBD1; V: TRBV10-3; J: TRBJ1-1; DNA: TGTGCCATCACCCGACAGGGGGACACTGAAGCTTTCTTT; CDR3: CAITRQGDTEAFF
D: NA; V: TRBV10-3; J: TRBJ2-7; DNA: TGTGCCATCAGTGAGCCCAGGGGTTGGTACGAGCAGTACTTC; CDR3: CAISEPRGWYEQYF
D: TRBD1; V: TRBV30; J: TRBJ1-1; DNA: TGTGCCTGGGGCCCCGGGACAGGGGGACCTAATACTGAAGCTTTCTTT; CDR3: CAWGPGTGGPNTEAFF